This T cell receptor beta chain came from a study of Tregs in tolerant kidney transplant recipients. Study details: The nonmyeloablative bone marrow transplants came from related graft donors, with transient mixed chimerism. General study findings and limits: The most relevant donor-specific Treg TCRbeta repertoire apparently came from expansion with activated donor B cells. The small number of patients limits these findings pending further validation.

Comments on this clone: No antigen is known for it.

Thawed PBMCs were FACS-sorted into unstimulated CD4+CD25+CD127- regulatory T cells, CD4+CD25- non-regulatory cells, CD4 and CD8 cells. Sequenced by immunoSEQ multiplex PCR; TCRdb stores in-frame clones only, minus some. Of about 72,000 clones listed, around nine tenths are singletons. Sequencing was performed on CD8+ T cells from blood, taken before the transplant. This TCR derives from a human donor who received a combined kidney and bone marrow transplant.

CDR3 in amino acids: CASSSTTSRDEQYF. CDR3 bases: TGTGCCAGCAGCTCCACGACCTCGCGGGACGAGCAGTACTTC. J is TRBJ2-7 and V is TRBV7-2, with TRBD2 as a possible D gene (5 bases). V lost 4 bases and J lost 5, with 15 bases in between. CDR1 SGHTA and CDR2 FQGNSA come from the germline V gene. CDR3 length: 14 residues.